A single sample is the source of the 18 T cell receptor beta chains below, sequenced in a study of cytomegalovirus exposure and HLA in healthy donors. A multiplex PCR was run with 60 Vbeta primers and 13 Jbeta primers. Here immunoSEQ multiplex PCR was the method, and the copy in TCRdb shows in-frame clones only, minus some. Here the sample spans some 120,000 clones, around 70% being singletons. Sequencing was carried out using PBMCs. These receptors all stem from a man aged 30-40 years in good health and CMV-seropositive.

This chain connects TRBV4-3 to TRBJ2-3, with TRBD1 as a possible D gene (5 bases). The CDR3 has 19 residues. Germline assignment: CDR1 LGHNA and CDR2 YSLEER. Trimming took off 0 bases at V and 2 bases at J, with 21 bases between the two ends. The CDR3 DNA is TGCGCCAGCAGCCAAGACATTCAATTCGCAGGGCCCCCCACAGATACGCAGTATTTT. Residues: CASSQDIQFAGPPTDTQYF.

In its sample, this clone was seen a few times. The gene calls are TRBV4-2 and TRBJ2-7; 8 nucleotides line up with TRBD1. The germline CDR1 and CDR2 sequences are LGHNA and YNFKEQ. The V gene end was trimmed by 0 bases and the J gene end by 2 bases; junction bases not matched to a gene: 9. There are 17 residues in the CDR3. CDR3 nucleotide sequence: TGTGCCAGCAGCCAAGAGGGGACAGGAGTCCTAGCCTACGAGCAGTACTTC. Translated, it gives CASSQEGTGVLAYEQYF.

The V call is TRBV29-1, the J call TRBJ1-5; the match to TRBD1 covers 9 bases. This CDR3 region has 15 residues. J gave up 2 bases and V 2 bases, and 4 bases lay outside the gene matches. Germline CDR1 reads SQVTM; CDR2 reads ANQGSEA. Here the CDR3 reads CSVETGGSGNQPQHF. The CDR3 coding sequence is TGCAGCGTTGAAACAGGGGGCAGCGGCAATCAGCCCCAGCATTTT.

The chain employs TRBV2 and TRBJ1-4, with D tentatively TRBD1 (6 bases). The CDR3 is 17 residues long. CDR1 is SNHLY, CDR2 FYNNEI, per germline. V was clipped by 5 bases and J by 6 bases, with 22 bases between them. CDR3 nucleotide sequence: TGTGCCAGCAGTCCTGACAGGACCTCTTCTCGTTATGAAAAACTGTTTTTT. This translates into CASSPDRTSSRYEKLFF. The variable domain in full, completed from reference TRBV2 and TRBJ1-4, reads EPEVTQTPSHQVTQMGQEVILRCVPISNHLYFYWYRQILGQKVEFLVSFYNNEISEKSEIFDDQFSVERPDGSNFTLKIRSTKLEDSAMYFCASSPDRTSSRYEKLFFGSGTQLSVL.

This clone was seen a single time. The chain is built from TRBV9 and TRBJ1-3; D unclear. The germline V gene has CDR1 SGDLS and CDR2 YYNGEE. CDR3 length: 16 residues. V lost 2 bases to trimming and J lost 4 bases, with 16 bases between them. The CDR3 sequence: CASSVEVARVGNTIYF. CDR3 nucleotide sequence: TGTGCCAGCAGCGTGGAGGTGGCAAGGGTGGGAAACACCATATATTTT.

This rearrangement joins TRBV28 to TRBJ1-4; no clear D. Trimming shortened V by 6 bases and J by 0 bases, and 11 bases separated the two germline ends. In germline, CDR1 is MDHEN, CDR2 SYDVKM. The CDR3 has 15 residues. The CDR3, as DNA: TGTGCCAGCAGCACCCACGGTGCAACTAATGAAAAACTGTTTTTT. Residues: CASSTHGATNEKLFF. The full variable domain, in which reference TRBV28 and TRBJ1-4 provide the parts outside the CDR3, is DVKVTQSSRYLVKRTGEKVFLECVQDMDHENMFWYRQDPGLGLRLIYFSYDVKMKEKGDIPEGYSVSREKKERFSLILESASTNQTSMYLCASSTHGATNEKLFFGSGTQLSVL.

In its sample, this clone was seen a few times. This chain joins TRBV11-2 and TRBJ1-1; a possible D gene is TRBD1 (5 bases). CDR3 length: 16 residues. Trimming removed 2 bases at V and 0 bases at J, with 13 bases between. The germline gives CDR1 SGHAT, CDR2 FQNNGV. The CDR3 region is CASSLLSGGVNTEAFF. The CDR3 DNA sequence: TGTGCCAGCAGCTTACTATCCGGAGGGGTGAACACTGAAGCTTTCTTT.

V usage is TRBV6-1 and J usage is TRBJ1-1, with D unclear. V was shortened by 2 bases and J by 4 bases, with 11 bases between the two germline ends. CDR1 and CDR2 (germline): MNHNS, SASEGT. This CDR3 has 14 amino acids. The CDR3 DNA reads TGTGCCAGCAGTGAAAGGAGACTGGTCACTGAAGCTTTCTTT. Its protein is CASSERRLVTEAFF.

This clone turned up a few times. The chain uses TRBV27 and TRBJ2-5; 8 positions agree with TRBD1. The J call is uncertain, as TRBJ2-7 better fits the DNA end. The CDR3 sequence is 14 residues long. Germline V gives CDR1 MNHEY, CDR2 SMNVEV (reference sequence). CDR3 loop: CASSFGTGPNEQYF. Here the CDR3 DNA reads TGTGCCAGCAGTTTCGGGACAGGCCCCAACGAGCAGTACTTC.

This rearrangement joins TRBV10-1 to TRBJ2-1; 12 bases align to TRBD2. The CDR3 spans 15 residues. The germline V gene encodes CDR1 WNHNN and CDR2 SYGVQD (reference sequence). Losses at the gene ends were 7 bases for V and 10 bases for J; bases not matched to a gene: 11. CDR3 nucleotide sequence: TGCGCCAGCACCTTGACTAGCGGGAGAGCTGACGAGCAGTTCTTC. It is translated as CASTLTSGRADEQFF.

The rearrangement links TRBV19 to TRBJ1-2; weak D call: TRBD1 (6 bases). V was shortened by 8 bases and J by 5 bases, with 27 bases between the two germline ends. The CDR3 sequence is 17 residues long. Germline-derived CDR1 and CDR2 are LNHDA and SQIVND (reference sequence). CDR3 sequence reads: CASSFGRAGGGRYGYTF. The DNA for the CDR3 is TGTGCCAGTTCGTTCGGAAGGGCTGGGGGGGGCCGGTATGGCTACACCTTC. The full variable domain, with the rest looked up from reference TRBV19 and TRBJ1-2, is DGGITQSPKYLFRKEGQNVTLSCEQNLNHDAMYWYRQDPGQGLRLIYYSQIVNDFQKGDIAEGYSVSREKKESFPLTVTSAQKNPTAFYLCASSFGRAGGGRYGYTFGSGTRLTVV.

This clone was counted between two and nine times. The gene calls are TRBV4-1 and TRBJ2-5, with 10 nucleotides matching TRBD2. The V and J ends lost 0 bases and 6 bases, in that order; junction bases with no gene match: 16. Germline V gives CDR1 MGHRA, CDR2 YSYEKL. The CDR3 spans 19 residues. DNA for the CDR3: TGCGCCAGCAGCCAAGATCCCTGGGAGCTAGCGGGGGTCGAAAAGACCCAGTACTTC. Translating it yields CASSQDPWELAGVEKTQYF.

This clone has just one count. The chain employs TRBV27 and TRBJ1-1, with D possibly matching TRBD1 (6 bases). The V gene's germline CDR1 is MNHEY and CDR2 SMNVEV (reference sequence). Trimming cost V 7 bases and J 4 bases, with 16 bases left between them. This CDR3 has 14 amino acids. The CDR3 spells CASMKRQGITEAFF. DNA of the CDR3: TGTGCCAGCATGAAACGGCAGGGGATCACTGAAGCTTTCTTT.

This chain uses TRBV19 with TRBJ1-3, with 9 bases aligning to TRBD1. The length of the CDR3 is 18 residues. CDR1 is LNHDA and CDR2 is SQIVND in the germline V gene (reference sequence). J gave up 0 bases and V 10 bases, and 16 bases lay outside the gene matches. Here the CDR3 DNA reads TGTGCCACCAAATTGACAGGGGGTTCCCTTAACTCTGGAAACACCATATATTTT. This codes for CATKLTGGSLNSGNTIYF.

This chain links TRBV27 with TRBJ2-2; D might be TRBD2 (7 bases). The CDR3 contains 14 residues. The germline V gene has CDR1 MNHEY and CDR2 SMNVEV (reference sequence). The V end was cut by 5 bases, the J end by 6 bases, with 13 bases between. CDR3 in amino acids: CASSAQGRAGELFF. CDR3 sequence (DNA): TGTGCCAGCAGTGCCCAGGGGAGGGCCGGGGAGCTGTTTTTT.

The chain combines TRBV5-1 with TRBJ2-4; D is perhaps TRBD1 (6 bases). V lost 0 bases and J 3 bases, leaving 7 bases between the germline ends. CDR1 is SGHRS and CDR2 is YFSETQ in the germline V gene. The CDR3 loop spans 14 amino acids. For the CDR3, the DNA is TGCGCCAGCAGCTTGGCAGGGGTCAAAAACATTCAGTACTTC. Its translation: CASSLAGVKNIQYF.

This clone was picked up one time. The V gene is TRBV5-5, the J gene TRBJ1-1; TRBD1 is a possible D gene (5 bases). Germline V gives CDR1 SGHKS, CDR2 YYEKEE (reference sequence). V was pared by 4 bases and J by 1 base, with 17 bases between. The CDR3 totals 16 residues. In nucleotides, the CDR3 is TGTGCCAGCAGCCGGACGTCGACAGCCGAGAACACTGAAGCTTTCTTT. Translated, it gives CASSRTSTAENTEAFF.

DNA of the CDR3: TGTGCCAGCAGTGAACTAGCGGGGAATGGTCGAAATGAGCAGTTCTTC. This encodes CASSELAGNGRNEQFF. V is TRBV6-1 and J is TRBJ2-1; 9 bases map to TRBD2. Unmatched junction bases numbered 9, after V lost 2 bases and J lost 7 bases. Germline V gene lookup returns CDR1 MNHNS and CDR2 SASEGT. The CDR3 contains 16 residues.